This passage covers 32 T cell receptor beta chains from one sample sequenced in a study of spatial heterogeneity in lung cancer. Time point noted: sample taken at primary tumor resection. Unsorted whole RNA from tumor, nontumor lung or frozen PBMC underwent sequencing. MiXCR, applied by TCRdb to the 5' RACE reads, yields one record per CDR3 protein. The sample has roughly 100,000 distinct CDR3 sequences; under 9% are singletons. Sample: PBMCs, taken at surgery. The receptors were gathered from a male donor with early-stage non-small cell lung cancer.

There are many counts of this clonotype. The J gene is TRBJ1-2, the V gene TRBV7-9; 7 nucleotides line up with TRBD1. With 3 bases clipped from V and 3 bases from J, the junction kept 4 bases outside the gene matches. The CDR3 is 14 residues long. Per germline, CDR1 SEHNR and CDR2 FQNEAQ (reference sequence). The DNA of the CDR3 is TGTGCCAGCAGCTTGACAGGGTCCGACTATGGCTACACCTTC. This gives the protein CASSLTGSDYGYTF.

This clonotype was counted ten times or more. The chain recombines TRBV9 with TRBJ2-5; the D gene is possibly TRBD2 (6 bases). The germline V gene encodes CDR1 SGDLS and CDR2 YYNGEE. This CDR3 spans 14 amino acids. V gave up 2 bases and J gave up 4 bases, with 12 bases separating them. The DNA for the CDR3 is TGTGCCAGCAGCGTGGAGGGAGTGGGAGAGACCCAGTACTTC. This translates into CASSVEGVGETQYF.

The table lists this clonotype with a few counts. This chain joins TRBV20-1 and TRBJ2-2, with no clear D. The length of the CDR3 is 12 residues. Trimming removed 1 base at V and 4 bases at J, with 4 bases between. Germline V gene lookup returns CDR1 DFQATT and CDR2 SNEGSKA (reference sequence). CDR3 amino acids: CSARVGTGELFF. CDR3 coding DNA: TGCAGTGCTAGAGTAGGCACCGGGGAGCTGTTTTTT.

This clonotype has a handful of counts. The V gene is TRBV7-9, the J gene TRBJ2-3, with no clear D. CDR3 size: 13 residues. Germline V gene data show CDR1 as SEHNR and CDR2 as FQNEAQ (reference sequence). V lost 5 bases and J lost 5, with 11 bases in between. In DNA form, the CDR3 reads TGTGCCAGCAGCACCCAGGTAGAAGATACGCAGTATTTT. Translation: CASSTQVEDTQYF.

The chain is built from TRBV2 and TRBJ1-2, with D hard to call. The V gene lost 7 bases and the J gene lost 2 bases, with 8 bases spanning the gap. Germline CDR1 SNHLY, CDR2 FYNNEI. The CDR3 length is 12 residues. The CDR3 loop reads CASTRPNYGYTF. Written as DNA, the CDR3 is TGTGCCAGCACAAGGCCGAACTATGGCTACACCTTC.

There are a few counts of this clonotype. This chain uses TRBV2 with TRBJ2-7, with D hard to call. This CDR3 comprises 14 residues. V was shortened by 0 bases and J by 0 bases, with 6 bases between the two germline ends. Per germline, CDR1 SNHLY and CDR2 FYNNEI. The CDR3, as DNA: TGTGCCAGCAGTGAAGCGCCTAGCTCCTACGAGCAGTACTTC. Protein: CASSEAPSSYEQYF.

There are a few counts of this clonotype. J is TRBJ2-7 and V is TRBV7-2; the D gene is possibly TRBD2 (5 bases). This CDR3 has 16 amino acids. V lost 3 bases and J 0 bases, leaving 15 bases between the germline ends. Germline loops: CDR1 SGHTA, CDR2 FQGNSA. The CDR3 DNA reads TGTGCCAGCAGCTTGACCGCAGCGGCAAGCTCCTACGAGCAGTACTTC. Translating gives CASSLTAAASSYEQYF.

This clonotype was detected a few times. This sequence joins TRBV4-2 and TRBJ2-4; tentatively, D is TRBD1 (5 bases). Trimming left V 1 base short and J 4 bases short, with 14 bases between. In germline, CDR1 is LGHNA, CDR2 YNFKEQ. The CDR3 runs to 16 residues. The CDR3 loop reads CASSQVSGQGKNIQYF. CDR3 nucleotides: TGTGCCAGCAGCCAAGTGAGTGGCCAGGGAAAAAACATTCAGTACTTC.

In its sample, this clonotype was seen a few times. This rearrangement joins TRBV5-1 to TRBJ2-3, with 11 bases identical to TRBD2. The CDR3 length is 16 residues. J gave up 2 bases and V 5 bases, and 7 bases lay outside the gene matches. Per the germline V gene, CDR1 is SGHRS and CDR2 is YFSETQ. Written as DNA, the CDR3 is TGCGCCAGCAGAACCGGGACTAGCGGATACACAGATACGCAGTATTTT. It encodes CASRTGTSGYTDTQYF.

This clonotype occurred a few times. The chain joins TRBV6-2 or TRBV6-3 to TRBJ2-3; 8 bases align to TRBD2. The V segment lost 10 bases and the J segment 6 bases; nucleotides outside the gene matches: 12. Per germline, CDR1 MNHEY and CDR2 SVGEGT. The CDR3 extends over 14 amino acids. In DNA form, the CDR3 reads TGTGCCACCGAGGGCTGGCGGGAGGCGGATACGCAGTATTTT. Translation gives CATEGWREADTQYF.

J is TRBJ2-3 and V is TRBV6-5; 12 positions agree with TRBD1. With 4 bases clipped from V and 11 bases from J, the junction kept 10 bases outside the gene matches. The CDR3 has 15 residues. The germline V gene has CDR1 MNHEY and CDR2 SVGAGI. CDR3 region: CASSSGTGGTFRQYF. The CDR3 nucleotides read TGTGCCAGCAGTTCCGGGACAGGGGGCACGTTTAGGCAGTATTTT.

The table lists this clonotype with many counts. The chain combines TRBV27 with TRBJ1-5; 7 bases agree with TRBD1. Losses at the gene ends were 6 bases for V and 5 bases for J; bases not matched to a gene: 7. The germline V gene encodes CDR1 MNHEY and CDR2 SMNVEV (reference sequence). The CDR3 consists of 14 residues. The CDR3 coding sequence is TGTGCCAGCAGACCGACAGGGAAGGATCAGCCCCAGCATTTT. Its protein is CASRPTGKDQPQHF.

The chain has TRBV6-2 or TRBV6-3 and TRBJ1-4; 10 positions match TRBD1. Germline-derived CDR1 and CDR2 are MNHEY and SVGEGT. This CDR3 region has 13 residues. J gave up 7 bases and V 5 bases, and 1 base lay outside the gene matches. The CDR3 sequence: CASSGQGVEKLFF. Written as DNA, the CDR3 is TGTGCCAGCAGTGGACAGGGGGTTGAAAAACTGTTTTTT.

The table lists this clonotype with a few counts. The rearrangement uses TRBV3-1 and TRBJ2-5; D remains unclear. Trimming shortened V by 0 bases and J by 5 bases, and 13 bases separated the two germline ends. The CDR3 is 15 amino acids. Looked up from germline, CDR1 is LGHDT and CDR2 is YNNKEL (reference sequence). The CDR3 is CASSQEVRARETQYF. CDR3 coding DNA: TGTGCCAGCAGCCAAGAAGTCCGGGCCAGGGAGACCCAGTACTTC.

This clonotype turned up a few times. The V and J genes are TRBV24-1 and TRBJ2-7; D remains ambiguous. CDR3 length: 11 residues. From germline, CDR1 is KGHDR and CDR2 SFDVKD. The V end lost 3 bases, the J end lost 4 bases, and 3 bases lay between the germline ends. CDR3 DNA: TGTGCCACCAGTGATGGGTACGAGCAGTACTTC. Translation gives CATSDGYEQYF.

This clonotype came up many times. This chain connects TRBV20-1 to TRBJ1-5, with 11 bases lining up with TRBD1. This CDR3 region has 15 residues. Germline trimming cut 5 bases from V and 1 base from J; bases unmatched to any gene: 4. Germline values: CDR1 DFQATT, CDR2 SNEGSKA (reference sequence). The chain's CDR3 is CSAPGQGVSNQPQHF. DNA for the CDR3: TGCAGTGCTCCGGGACAGGGGGTAAGCAATCAGCCCCAGCATTTT.

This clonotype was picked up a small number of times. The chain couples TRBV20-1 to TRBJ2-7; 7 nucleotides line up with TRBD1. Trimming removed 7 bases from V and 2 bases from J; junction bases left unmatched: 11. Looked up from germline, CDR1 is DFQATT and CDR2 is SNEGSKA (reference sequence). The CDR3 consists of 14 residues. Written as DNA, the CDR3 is TGCAGTGTCACCCCCGGGACAGCAACCTACGAGCAGTACTTC. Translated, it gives CSVTPGTATYEQYF.

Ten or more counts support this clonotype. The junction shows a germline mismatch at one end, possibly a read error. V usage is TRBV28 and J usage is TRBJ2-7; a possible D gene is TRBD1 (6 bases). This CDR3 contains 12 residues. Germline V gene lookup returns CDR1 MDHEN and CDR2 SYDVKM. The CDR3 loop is CASSPISSQGNF. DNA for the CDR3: TGTGCCAGCAGCCCTATATCATCGCAGGGGAACTTC.

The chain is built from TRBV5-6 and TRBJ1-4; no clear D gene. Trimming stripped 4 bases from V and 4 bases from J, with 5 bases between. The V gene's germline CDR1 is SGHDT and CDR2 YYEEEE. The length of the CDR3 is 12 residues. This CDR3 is CASSHFNEKLFF. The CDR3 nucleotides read TGTGCCAGCAGCCACTTTAATGAAAAACTGTTTTTT.

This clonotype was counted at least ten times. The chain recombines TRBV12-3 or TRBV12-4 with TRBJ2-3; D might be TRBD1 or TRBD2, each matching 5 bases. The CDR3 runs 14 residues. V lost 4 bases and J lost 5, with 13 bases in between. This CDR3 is CASSYGTIEDTQYF. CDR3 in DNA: TGTGCCAGCAGTTACGGGACGATTGAAGATACGCAGTATTTT.

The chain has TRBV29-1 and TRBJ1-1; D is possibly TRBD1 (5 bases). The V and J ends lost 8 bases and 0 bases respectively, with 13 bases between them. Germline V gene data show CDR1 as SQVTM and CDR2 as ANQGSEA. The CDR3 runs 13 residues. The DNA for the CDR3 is TGCAGCTCGAACGAACAGGTGAACACTGAAGCTTTCTTT. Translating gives CSSNEQVNTEAFF.

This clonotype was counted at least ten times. CDR3 loop: CASSLDGTSTDTQYF. As DNA, the CDR3 is TGTGCCAGCAGCTTAGACGGCACTAGCACAGATACGCAGTATTTT. The genes are TRBV7-2 and TRBJ2-3; D not certain. The length of the CDR3 is 15 residues. CDR1 SGHTA and CDR2 FQGNSA come from the germline V gene. V lost 1 base and J lost 0, with 8 bases in between.

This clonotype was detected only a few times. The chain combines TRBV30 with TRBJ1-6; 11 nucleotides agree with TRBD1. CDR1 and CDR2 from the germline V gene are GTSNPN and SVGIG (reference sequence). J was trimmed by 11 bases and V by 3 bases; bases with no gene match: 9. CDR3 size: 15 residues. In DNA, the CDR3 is TGTGCCTGGAGCCCGGGGACAGGGGGGACTACACCCCTCCACTTT. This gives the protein CAWSPGTGGTTPLHF.

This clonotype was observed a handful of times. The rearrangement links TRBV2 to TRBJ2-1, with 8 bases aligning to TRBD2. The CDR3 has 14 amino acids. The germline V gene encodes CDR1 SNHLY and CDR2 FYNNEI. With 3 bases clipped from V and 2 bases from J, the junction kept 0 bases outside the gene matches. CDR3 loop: CASSERGAYNEQFF. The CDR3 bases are TGTGCCAGCAGTGAGCGGGGGGCCTACAATGAGCAGTTCTTC.

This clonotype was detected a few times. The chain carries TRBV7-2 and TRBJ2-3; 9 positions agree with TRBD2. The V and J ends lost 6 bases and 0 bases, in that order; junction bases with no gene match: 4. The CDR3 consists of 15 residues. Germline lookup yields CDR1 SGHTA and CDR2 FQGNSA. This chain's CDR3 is CASSFSGGSTDTQYF. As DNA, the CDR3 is TGTGCCAGCAGTTTCAGCGGGGGGAGCACAGATACGCAGTATTTT.

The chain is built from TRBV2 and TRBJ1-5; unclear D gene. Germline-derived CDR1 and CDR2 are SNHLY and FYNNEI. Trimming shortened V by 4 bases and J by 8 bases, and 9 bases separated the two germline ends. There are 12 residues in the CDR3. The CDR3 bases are TGTGCCAGCAGTGCCGCGAGGGAGCCCCAGCATTTT. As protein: CASSAAREPQHF.

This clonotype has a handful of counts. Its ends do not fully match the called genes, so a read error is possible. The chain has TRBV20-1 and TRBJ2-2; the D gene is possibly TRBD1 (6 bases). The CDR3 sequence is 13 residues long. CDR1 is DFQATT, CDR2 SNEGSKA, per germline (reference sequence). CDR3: CSARDSNIGELFF. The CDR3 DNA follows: TGCAGTGCTAGGGACAGCAACATCGGGGAGCTGTTTTTT.

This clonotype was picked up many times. The CDR3 DNA reads TGTGCCAGCAGTCCCGCGTCCCTGGCCAAAAACATTCAGTACTTC. Its protein is CASSPASLAKNIQYF. J is TRBJ2-4 and V is TRBV27, with D unresolved. The V end was cut by 5 bases, the J end by 1 base, with 12 bases between. Per germline, CDR1 MNHEY and CDR2 SMNVEV (reference sequence). This CDR3 is 15 amino acids long.

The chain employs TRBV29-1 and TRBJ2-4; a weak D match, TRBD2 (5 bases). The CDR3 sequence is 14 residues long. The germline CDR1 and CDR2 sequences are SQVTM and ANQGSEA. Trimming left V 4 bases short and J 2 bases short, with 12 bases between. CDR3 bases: TGCAGCGTTGTGTGGGAGTGGTCCAAAAACATTCAGTACTTC. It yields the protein CSVVWEWSKNIQYF. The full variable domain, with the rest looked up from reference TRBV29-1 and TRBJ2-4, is SAVISQKPSRDICQRGTSLTIQCQVDSQVTMMFWYRQQPGQSLTLIATANQGSEATYESGFVIDKFPISRPNLTFSTLTVSNMSPEDSSIYLCSVVWEWSKNIQYFGAGTRLSVL.

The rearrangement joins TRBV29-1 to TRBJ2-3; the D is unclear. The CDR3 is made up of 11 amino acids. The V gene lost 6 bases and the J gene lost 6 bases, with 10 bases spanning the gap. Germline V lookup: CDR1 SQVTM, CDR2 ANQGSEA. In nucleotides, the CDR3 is TGCAGCGTCGTACCCTTGGATACGCAGTATTTT. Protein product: CSVVPLDTQYF.

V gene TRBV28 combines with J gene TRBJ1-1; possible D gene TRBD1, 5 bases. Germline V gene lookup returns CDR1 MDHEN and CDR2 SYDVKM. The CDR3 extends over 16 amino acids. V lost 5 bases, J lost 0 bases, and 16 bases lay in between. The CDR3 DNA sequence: TGTGCCAGCAGTGCCCCCTACAGGACTTTGAACACTGAAGCTTTCTTT. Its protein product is CASSAPYRTLNTEAFF.

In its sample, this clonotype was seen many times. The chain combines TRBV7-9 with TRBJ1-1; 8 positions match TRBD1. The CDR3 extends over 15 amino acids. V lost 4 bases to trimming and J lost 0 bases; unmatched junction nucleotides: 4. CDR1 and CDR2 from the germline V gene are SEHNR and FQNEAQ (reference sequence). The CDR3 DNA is TGTGCCAGCAGCTCCCGACAGGGGATGAACACTGAAGCTTTCTTT. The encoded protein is CASSSRQGMNTEAFF.